These 25 T cell receptor beta chains originate from one sample sequenced in a study of blood T cell repertoires in COVID-19. Measured with immunoSEQ multiplex PCR; TCRdb has only the in-frame clones, and not every one. The repertoire holds approximately 300,000 clones, more than 90% seen once, with roughly 20% in the top ten. The source material was PBMCs or T cells enriched from blood (not recorded which). These receptors were obtained from a woman between 25 and 40 years old who had recovered from COVID-19.

The V call is TRBV15, the J call TRBJ2-5; TRBD2 matches at 11 bases. Germline assignment: CDR1 LNHNV and CDR2 YYDKDF (reference sequence). The V segment lost 0 bases and the J segment 4 bases; nucleotides outside the gene matches: 1. The CDR3 loop spans 15 amino acids. The DNA of the CDR3 is TGTGCCACCAGCAGAGACGGGACTAGCGGAGAGACCCAGTACTTC. Amino acid sequence: CATSRDGTSGETQYF. The full variable domain, its missing parts supplied by reference TRBV15 and TRBJ2-5, is DAMVIQNPRYQVTQFGKPVTLSCSQTLNHNVMYWYQQKSSQAPKLLFHYYDKDFNNEADTPDNFQSRRPNTSFCFLDIRSPGLGDTAMYLCATSRDGTSGETQYFGPGTRLLVL.

This rearrangement joins TRBV27 to TRBJ2-1; 10 bases match TRBD2. CDR1 is MNHEY and CDR2 is SMNVEV in the germline V gene (reference sequence). Trimming removed 9 bases from V and 0 bases from J; junction bases left unmatched: 11. The CDR3 sequence is 17 residues long. The CDR3 reads CASWPSGRESSYNEQFF. CDR3 bases: TGTGCCAGTTGGCCGAGCGGGAGGGAAAGCTCCTACAATGAGCAGTTCTTC.

This sequence joins TRBV7-2 and TRBJ1-2; a weak D match, TRBD1 (5 bases). The germline V gene encodes CDR1 SGHTA and CDR2 FQGNSA. V was pared by 1 base and J by 8 bases, with 11 bases between. The CDR3 consists of 13 residues. The CDR3 DNA sequence: TGTGCCAGCAGCTTAGAGCCAGGGTACGGCTACACCTTC. It translates to CASSLEPGYGYTF. The variable domain in full, completed from reference TRBV7-2 and TRBJ1-2, reads GAGVSQSPSNKVTEKGKDVELRCDPISGHTALYWYRQSLGQGLEFLIYFQGNSAPDKSGLPSDRFSAERTGGSVSTLTIQRTQQEDSAVYLCASSLEPGYGYTFGSGTRLTVV.

The V call is TRBV3-1 (or the pseudogene TRBV3-2), the J call TRBJ1-5; unclear D gene. This CDR3 comprises 14 residues. V was trimmed by 1 base and J by 3 bases, leaving 7 bases between them. Per the germline V gene, CDR1 is LGHDT and CDR2 is YNNKEL (reference sequence). CDR3: CASSQGSVNQPQHF. The DNA for the CDR3 is TGTGCCAGCAGCCAAGGTTCAGTCAATCAGCCCCAGCATTTT.

This chain connects TRBV5-5 to TRBJ2-7; TRBD1 matches at 7 bases. Germline loops: CDR1 SGHKS, CDR2 YYEKEE (reference sequence). The CDR3 runs 15 residues. V gave up 2 bases and J gave up 3 bases; unmatched junction bases: 8. In DNA form, the CDR3 reads TGTGCCAGCAGCTTTATTGACCGGGACAGCTACGAGCAGTACTTC. This encodes CASSFIDRDSYEQYF.

The chain has TRBV9 and TRBJ1-3; TRBD1 matches at 11 bases. J was trimmed by 4 bases and V by 3 bases; bases with no gene match: 6. The CDR3 has 16 amino acids. CDR1 and CDR2 (germline): SGDLS, YYNGEE. Here the CDR3 reads CASSGGQGASGNTIYF. The CDR3, as DNA: TGTGCCAGCAGCGGCGGACAGGGGGCATCCGGAAACACCATATATTTT.

This rearrangement joins TRBV6-2 or TRBV6-3 to TRBJ2-1; a possible D gene is TRBD2 (6 bases). Between the trimmed V and J ends, which lost 2 bases and 1 base, there was a span of 12 bases. Germline V gene lookup returns CDR1 MNHEY and CDR2 SVGEGT. This CDR3 comprises 16 residues. CDR3 DNA: TGTGCCAGCAGTTACCTAGGTCGGGGGTCCTACAATGAGCAGTTCTTC. Translated: CASSYLGRGSYNEQFF.

The chain is built from TRBV29-1 and TRBJ2-7; 7 bases are a match to TRBD2. This CDR3 spans 13 amino acids. V was pared by 0 bases and J by 3 bases, with 2 bases of the junction left unmatched. The V gene's germline CDR1 is SQVTM and CDR2 ANQGSEA. The CDR3 sequence: CSVEDREGYEQYF. The CDR3 bases are TGCAGCGTTGAAGACAGGGAGGGCTACGAGCAGTACTTC.

A word on this clone: The identical CDR3 is also encoded by other nucleotide sequences in the sample. This chain joins TRBV2 and TRBJ1-2; TRBD1 might be the D (6 bases). Trimming took off 6 bases at V and 1 base at J, with 9 bases between the two ends. The CDR3 consists of 13 residues. Germline CDR1 is SNHLY and CDR2 is FYNNEI. This CDR3 is CASRGTSNYGYTF. CDR3 nucleotides: TGTGCCAGCAGGGGGACAAGTAACTATGGCTACACCTTC. The entire variable domain, with the rest obtained from reference TRBV2 and TRBJ1-2, is as follows: EPEVTQTPSHQVTQMGQEVILRCVPISNHLYFYWYRQILGQKVEFLVSFYNNEISEKSEIFDDQFSVERPDGSNFTLKIRSTKLEDSAMYFCASRGTSNYGYTFGSGTRLTVV.

The V gene is TRBV11-2, the J gene TRBJ2-3; 10 nucleotides agree with TRBD2. V was clipped by 1 base and J by 7 bases; unmatched bases: 8. CDR1 is SGHAT and CDR2 is FQNNGV in the germline V gene. The CDR3 runs to 16 residues. The CDR3 coding sequence is TGTGCCAGCAGCTTAGGGGAGGTAGCGGGGGGTAATACGCAGTATTTT. It codes for CASSLGEVAGGNTQYF. Based on the CDR3 plus reference TRBV11-2 and TRBJ2-3, the full variable domain is EAGVAQSPRYKIIEKRQSVAFWCNPISGHATLYWYQQILGQGPKLLIQFQNNGVVDDSQLPKDRFSAERLKGVDSTLKIQPAKLEDSAVYLCASSLGEVAGGNTQYFGPGTRLTVL.

This CDR3 is CASSLAGGSWRETQYF. The CDR3 DNA is TGTGCCAGCAGCTTGGCCGGAGGTAGTTGGCGGGAGACCCAGTACTTC. The chain uses TRBV5-8 and TRBJ2-5; weak D call: TRBD2 (5 bases). This CDR3 comprises 16 residues. V was cut by 0 bases and J by 5 bases, with 17 bases left in between. In germline, CDR1 is SGHTS, CDR2 YDEGEE.

The chain joins TRBV7-8 to TRBJ1-2, with D possibly matching TRBD1 (6 bases). Germline V gene data show CDR1 as SGHVS and CDR2 as FQNEAQ. The CDR3 has 14 residues. V dropped 7 bases and J dropped 5 bases, with 17 bases sitting between them. CDR3 residues: CASTHSTGNYGYTF. As DNA, the CDR3 is TGTGCCAGCACCCACTCGACAGGAAATTATGGCTACACCTTC.

The chain couples TRBV16 to TRBJ1-5, with TRBD1 as a possible D gene (6 bases). V dropped 4 bases and J dropped 4 bases, with 14 bases sitting between them. The CDR3 length is 15 residues. Per germline, CDR1 KGHSY and CDR2 FQNENV. Here the CDR3 reads CASSLSGTRNQPQHF. In nucleotides, the CDR3 is TGTGCCAGCAGCCTATCCGGGACAAGAAATCAGCCCCAGCATTTT.

This clone has only one observation. V and J are TRBV19 and TRBJ1-1; possible D gene TRBD1, 6 bases. The germline gives CDR1 LNHDA, CDR2 SQIVND (reference sequence). The V end was cut by 5 bases, the J end by 5 bases, with 21 bases between. The CDR3 sequence is 16 residues long. CDR3 sequence reads: CASSSTGYRWRTEAFF. The CDR3 bases are TGTGCCAGTAGTTCGACAGGCTACCGATGGCGGACTGAAGCTTTCTTT.

The rearrangement links TRBV2 to TRBJ1-5, with a tentative D call TRBD1 (6 bases). V lost 3 bases, J lost 6 bases, and 12 bases lay in between. The CDR3 extends over 14 amino acids. Germline assignment: CDR1 SNHLY and CDR2 FYNNEI. The CDR3 spells CASSEGASSQPQHF. The CDR3 region has the DNA TGTGCCAGCAGTGAGGGGGCATCCAGTCAGCCCCAGCATTTT.

The rearrangement joins TRBV9 to TRBJ2-7; 11 positions agree with TRBD2. Germline trimming cut 4 bases from V and 3 bases from J; bases unmatched to any gene: 6. Germline V CDR1 and CDR2: SGDLS, YYNGEE. The CDR3 runs to 15 residues. The CDR3 nucleotides read TGTGCCAGCAGCCTGGGTGGGACTAGCGGCTACGAGCAGTACTTC. Translating it yields CASSLGGTSGYEQYF.

The V gene is TRBV28, the J gene TRBJ1-2; D unresolved. Looked up from germline, CDR1 is MDHEN and CDR2 is SYDVKM. The CDR3 has 16 amino acids. Trimming cost V 1 base and J 0 bases, with 12 bases left between them. The CDR3 loop is CASSLLGPYSNYGYTF. The CDR3 DNA follows: TGTGCCAGCAGTTTATTGGGCCCGTATTCTAACTATGGCTACACCTTC.

The chain has TRBV28 and TRBJ1-2; D may be TRBD1 (6 bases). The CDR3 extends over 13 amino acids. V was pared by 6 bases and J by 6 bases, with 14 bases between. CDR1 and CDR2 from the germline V gene are MDHEN and SYDVKM. The CDR3 DNA is TGTGCCAGCAGAAACAGGGAATTGGATGGCTACACCTTC. Translated: CASRNRELDGYTF.

The chain joins TRBV7-6 to TRBJ2-5; 8 bases are shared with TRBD2. Trimming cost V 5 bases and J 5 bases; bases outside gene matches: 10. CDR3 size: 15 residues. Germline V gene sequence: CDR1 SGHVS, CDR2 FNYEAQ. The CDR3 sequence: CASSAKEASGETQYF. Written as DNA, the CDR3 is TGTGCCAGCAGCGCCAAGGAGGCTAGCGGGGAGACCCAGTACTTC.

This clone was counted a single time. The chain carries TRBV7-9 and TRBJ2-3; 16 nucleotides align to TRBD2. The CDR3 is 17 amino acids. Trimming cost V 6 bases and J 6 bases; bases outside gene matches: 9. Germline loops: CDR1 SEHNR, CDR2 FQNEAQ (reference sequence). Here the CDR3 DNA reads TGTGCCAGCAGGGAGGGACTAGCGGGGGGGTATAAGGATACGCAGTATTTT. Translating it yields CASREGLAGGYKDTQYF.

CDR3 sequence (DNA): TGTGCCACAGAATCCGGGACAGGGAGCACCGGGGAGCTGTTTTTT. Amino acids: CATESGTGSTGELFF. The chain links TRBV6-5 to TRBJ2-2; the match to TRBD1 covers 9 bases. Germline V gene data show CDR1 as MNHEY and CDR2 as SVGAGI. CDR3 size: 15 residues. Losses at the gene ends were 10 bases for V and 4 bases for J; bases not matched to a gene: 10.

The chain joins TRBV29-1 to TRBJ2-6, with a possible D match to TRBD2 (5 bases). In germline, CDR1 is SQVTM, CDR2 ANQGSEA. The ends were cut back, 4 bases at V and 3 bases at J, with 7 bases in the middle. The CDR3 loop spans 13 amino acids. The CDR3 loop is CSVGGHGANVLTF. CDR3 DNA sequence: TGCAGCGTTGGAGGGCATGGGGCCAACGTCCTGACTTTC.

The chain uses TRBV5-1 and TRBJ2-7; tentatively, D is TRBD2 (5 bases). The length of the CDR3 is 14 residues. Trimming took 2 bases from V and 2 from J, leaving 11 bases between them. Germline values: CDR1 SGHRS, CDR2 YFSETQ. The DNA of the CDR3 is TGCGCCAGCAGCTTCAGTAGCGTTCCCTACGAGCAGTACTTC. Translation gives CASSFSSVPYEQYF.

The chain employs TRBV28 and TRBJ2-7, with D possibly matching TRBD2 (6 bases). The V and J ends lost 5 bases and 5 bases respectively, with 13 bases between them. This CDR3 has 13 amino acids. Per germline, CDR1 MDHEN and CDR2 SYDVKM. CDR3 in amino acids: CASSHGTFHEQYF. The CDR3 nucleotides are TGTGCCAGCAGTCACGGGACTTTTCACGAGCAGTACTTC. Using reference TRBV28 and TRBJ2-7 for the parts outside the CDR3, the full variable domain is DVKVTQSSRYLVKRTGEKVFLECVQDMDHENMFWYRQDPGLGLRLIYFSYDVKMKEKGDIPEGYSVSREKKERFSLILESASTNQTSMYLCASSHGTFHEQYFGPGTRLTVT.

The V gene is TRBV7-2, the J gene TRBJ2-7, with 8 bases matching TRBD1. The V gene end was trimmed by 5 bases and the J gene end by 2 bases; junction bases not matched to a gene: 8. This CDR3 comprises 15 residues. The germline V gene encodes CDR1 SGHTA and CDR2 FQGNSA. The CDR3 region has the DNA TGTGCCAGCAGCCCCACTCGGGACAGGACCTACGAGCAGTACTTC. It specifies CASSPTRDRTYEQYF.